The clone carrying this TCR beta chain was detected ten times or more. This sample was taken from a study of T cell repertoires in cytomegalovirus infection. This CDR3 is built from 15 residues. V dropped 4 bases and J dropped 2 bases, with 15 bases sitting between them. The germline V gene has CDR1 SGHTA and CDR2 FQGNSA. TCRdb analysed the reads with MiXCR anew, one entry per CDR3 protein. The sample lists 150,000 to 200,000 distinct CDR3 sequences, over 13% occurring once. The rearrangement joins TRBV7-2 to TRBJ2-7; TRBD1 might be the D (6 bases). The sample comprised PBMCs. The receptor was isolated from a human donor in good health (CMV status not recorded). Some clones in this sample may be carry-over from other donors' samples. In DNA, the CDR3 is TGTGCCAGCAGCTCCCTCCAGGGGACCCCCTACGAGCAGTACTTC. It specifies CASSSLQGTPYEQYF.